This T cell receptor beta chain is drawn from a study of blood T cell repertoires in COVID-19. Study at large: Acute and convalescent COVID-19 samples came from the United States, Italy and Spain.

Assay used: immunoSEQ multiplex PCR; TCRdb lists only in-frame clones, some missing. Here the sample spans 200,000 to 250,000 clones, about four fifths being singletons. Germline V gene sequence: CDR1 MNHNY, CDR2 SVGAGI (reference sequence). The CDR3 consists of 15 residues. Trimming took off 2 bases at V and 3 bases at J, with 10 bases between the two ends. Sequencing was carried out using peripheral blood. This clonotype was sampled from a man under 40 who had recovered from COVID-19. The chain links TRBV6-6 to TRBJ1-4, with unresolved D. CDR3 region: CASSYRGPANEKLFF. The CDR3 region has the DNA TGTGCCAGCAGTTACCGGGGTCCAGCTAATGAAAAACTGTTTTTT.